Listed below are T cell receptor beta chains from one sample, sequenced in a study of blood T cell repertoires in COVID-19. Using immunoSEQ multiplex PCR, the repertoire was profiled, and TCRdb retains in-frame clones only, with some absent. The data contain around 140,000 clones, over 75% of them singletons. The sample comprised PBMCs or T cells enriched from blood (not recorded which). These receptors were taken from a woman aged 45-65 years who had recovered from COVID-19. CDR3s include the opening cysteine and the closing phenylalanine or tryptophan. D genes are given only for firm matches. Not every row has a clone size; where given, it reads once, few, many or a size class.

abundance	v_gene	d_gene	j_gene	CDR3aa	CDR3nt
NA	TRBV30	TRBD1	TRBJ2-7	CAWGPLRQGSRYEQYF	TGTGCCTGGGGTCCTTTACGACAGGGTTCTCGGTACGAGCAGTACTTC
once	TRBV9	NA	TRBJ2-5	CASSASGETQYF	TGTGCCAGCAGCGCCTCAGGGGAGACCCAGTACTTC
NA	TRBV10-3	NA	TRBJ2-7	CASGIRSYEQYF	TGTGCCAGCGGGATCCGATCTTACGAGCAGTACTTC
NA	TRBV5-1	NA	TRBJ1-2	CASSFAGTSNGYTF	TGCGCCAGCAGCTTCGCCGGGACAAGCAATGGCTACACCTTC
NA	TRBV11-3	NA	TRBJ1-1	CASSSRRATVNTEAFF	TGTGCCAGCAGCTCTCGCCGAGCGACAGTGAACACTGAAGCTTTCTTT
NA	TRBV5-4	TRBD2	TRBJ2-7	CASSSGTSGRGLEQYF	TGTGCCAGCAGCTCCGGGACTAGCGGGAGAGGGCTCGAGCAGTACTTC
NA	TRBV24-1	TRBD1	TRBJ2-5	CATSDGQGNQETQYF	TGTGCCACCAGTGATGGACAGGGGAACCAAGAGACCCAGTACTTC
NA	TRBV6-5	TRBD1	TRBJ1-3	CALVTGAFSGNTIYF	TGTGCCTTGGTGACAGGGGCATTCTCTGGAAACACCATATATTTT
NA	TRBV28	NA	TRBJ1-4	CASTGRPNEKLFF	TGTGCCAGTACGGGTCGGCCTAATGAAAAACTGTTTTTT
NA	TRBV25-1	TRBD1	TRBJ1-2	CASSDTYRGNYGYTF	TGTGCCAGCAGTGATACTTACAGGGGGAACTATGGCTACACCTTC
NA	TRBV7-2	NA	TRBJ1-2	CASSFYTSDGYTF	TGTGCCAGCAGCTTTTACACAAGCGATGGCTACACCTTC
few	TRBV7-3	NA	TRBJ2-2	CASSIRVTGELFF	TGTGCCAGCAGCATTCGCGTCACCGGGGAGCTGTTTTTT
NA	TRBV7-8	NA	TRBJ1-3	CASSLTSSGNTIYF	TGTGCCAGCAGCTTAACAAGCTCTGGAAACACCATATATTTT
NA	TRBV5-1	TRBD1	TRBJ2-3	CASSLGDSSYGTDTQYF	TGCGCCAGCAGCTTAGGGGACAGTTCGTACGGCACAGATACGCAGTATTTT
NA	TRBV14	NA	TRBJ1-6	CASSQAGRLSPLHF	TGTGCCAGCAGCCAAGCCGGCAGGCTTTCACCCCTCCACTTT
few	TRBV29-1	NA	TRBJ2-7	CSVKDSYSYEQYF	TGCAGCGTTAAGGACAGTTACTCCTACGAGCAGTACTTC
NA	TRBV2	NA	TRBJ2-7	CASSLGQLYEQYF	TGTGCCAGCAGCCTGGGACAACTCTACGAGCAGTACTTC
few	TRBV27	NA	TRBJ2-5	CASSLHGNQETQYF	TGTGCCAGCAGTTTACATGGCAACCAAGAGACCCAGTACTTC
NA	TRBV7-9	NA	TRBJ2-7	CASSGRASDSYEQYF	TGTGCCAGCAGCGGTCGGGCTAGCGACTCCTACGAGCAGTACTTC
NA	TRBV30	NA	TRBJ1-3	CAWSVGGASGNTIYF	TGTGCCTGGAGTGTAGGGGGAGCCTCAGGAAACACCATATATTTT
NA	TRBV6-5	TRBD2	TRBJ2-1	CASSTYRGEFF	TGTGCCAGCAGTACATACCGGGGGGAGTTCTTC
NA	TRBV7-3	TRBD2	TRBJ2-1	CASSRSIAGVGYNEQFF	TGTGCCAGCAGCCGGTCCATAGCGGGAGTTGGATACAATGAGCAGTTCTTC
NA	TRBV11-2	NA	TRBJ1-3	CASTRDTGTGNTIYF	TGTGCCAGTACCCGGGACACGGGGACTGGAAACACCATATATTTT
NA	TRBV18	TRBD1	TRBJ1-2	CASSPPGQPYGYTF	TGTGCCAGCTCACCACCGGGACAGCCTTATGGCTACACCTTC
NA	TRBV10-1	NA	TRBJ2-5	CASSDPPGVEETQYF	TGCGCCAGCAGTGATCCCCCAGGGGTGGAGGAGACCCAGTACTTC
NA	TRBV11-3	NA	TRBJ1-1	CASSPRTATEAFF	TGTGCCAGCAGCCCTCGGACAGCTACTGAAGCTTTCTTT
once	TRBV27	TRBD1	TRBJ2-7	CASRSPGTGYYEQYF	TGTGCCAGCAGATCACCCGGGACAGGGTACTACGAGCAGTACTTC
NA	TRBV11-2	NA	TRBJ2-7	CASSLNRDLSYEQYF	TGTGCCAGCAGCTTAAACCGGGATCTCTCCTACGAGCAGTACTTC
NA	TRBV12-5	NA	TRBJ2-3	CASGLVLGPPDTQYF	TGTGCTAGTGGTTTGGTACTAGGCCCGCCAGATACGCAGTATTTT